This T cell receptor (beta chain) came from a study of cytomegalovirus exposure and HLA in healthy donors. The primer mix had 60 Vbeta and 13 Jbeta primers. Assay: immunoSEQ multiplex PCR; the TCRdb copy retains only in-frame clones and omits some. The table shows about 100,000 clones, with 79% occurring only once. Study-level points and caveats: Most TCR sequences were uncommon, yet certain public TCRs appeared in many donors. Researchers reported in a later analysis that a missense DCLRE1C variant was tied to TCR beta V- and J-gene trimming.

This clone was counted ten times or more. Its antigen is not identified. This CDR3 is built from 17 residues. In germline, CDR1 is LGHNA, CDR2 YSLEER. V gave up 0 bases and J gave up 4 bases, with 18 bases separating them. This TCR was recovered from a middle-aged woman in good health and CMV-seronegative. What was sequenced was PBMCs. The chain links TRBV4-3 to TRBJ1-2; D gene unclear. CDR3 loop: CASSQDIPSQVSYGYTF. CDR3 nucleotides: TGCGCCAGCAGCCAAGATATTCCCTCTCAGGTCTCCTATGGCTACACCTTC.